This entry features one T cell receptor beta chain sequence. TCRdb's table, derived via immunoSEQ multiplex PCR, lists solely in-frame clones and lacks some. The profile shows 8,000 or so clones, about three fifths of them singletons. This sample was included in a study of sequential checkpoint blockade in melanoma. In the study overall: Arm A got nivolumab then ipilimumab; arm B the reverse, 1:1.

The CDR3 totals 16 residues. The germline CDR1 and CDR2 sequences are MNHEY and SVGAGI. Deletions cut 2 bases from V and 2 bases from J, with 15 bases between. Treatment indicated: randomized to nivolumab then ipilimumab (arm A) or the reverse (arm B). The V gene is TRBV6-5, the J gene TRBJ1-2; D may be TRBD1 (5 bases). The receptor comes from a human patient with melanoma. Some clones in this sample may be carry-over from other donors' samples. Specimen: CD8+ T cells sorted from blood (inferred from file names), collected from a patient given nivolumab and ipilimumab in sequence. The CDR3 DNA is TGTGCCAGCAGTTACCTCGCCAGGGCCATAAACTATGGCTACACCTTC. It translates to CASSYLARAINYGYTF.